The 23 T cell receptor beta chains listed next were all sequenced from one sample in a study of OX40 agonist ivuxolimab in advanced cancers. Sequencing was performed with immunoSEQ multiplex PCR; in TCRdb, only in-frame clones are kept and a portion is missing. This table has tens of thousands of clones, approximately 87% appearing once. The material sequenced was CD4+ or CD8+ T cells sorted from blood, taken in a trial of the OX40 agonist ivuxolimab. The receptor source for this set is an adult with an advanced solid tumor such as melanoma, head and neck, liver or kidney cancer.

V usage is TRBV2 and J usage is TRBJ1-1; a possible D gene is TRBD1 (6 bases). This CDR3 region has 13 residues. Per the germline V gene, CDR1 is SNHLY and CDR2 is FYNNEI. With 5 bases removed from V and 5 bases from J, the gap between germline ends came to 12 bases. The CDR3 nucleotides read TGTGCCAGCAGTCAAAACAGGGAAACTGAAGCTTTCTTT. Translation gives CASSQNRETEAFF.

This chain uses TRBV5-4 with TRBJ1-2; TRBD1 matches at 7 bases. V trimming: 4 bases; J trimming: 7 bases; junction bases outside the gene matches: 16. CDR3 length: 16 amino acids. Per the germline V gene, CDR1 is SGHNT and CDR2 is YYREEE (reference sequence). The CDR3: CASSPSHSNQGGGYTF. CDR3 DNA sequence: TGTGCCAGCAGCCCATCCCATTCCAACCAGGGGGGTGGCTACACCTTC. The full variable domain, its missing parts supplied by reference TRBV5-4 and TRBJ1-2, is ETGVTQSPTHLIKTRGQQVTLRCSSQSGHNTVSWYQQALGQGPQFIFQYYREEENGRGNFPPRFSGLQFPNYSSELNVNALELDDSALYLCASSPSHSNQGGGYTFGSGTRLTVV.

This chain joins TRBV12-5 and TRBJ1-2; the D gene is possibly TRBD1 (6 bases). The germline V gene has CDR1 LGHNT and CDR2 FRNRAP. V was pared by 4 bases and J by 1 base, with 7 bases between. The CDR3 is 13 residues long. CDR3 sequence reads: CASGSDSNYGYTF. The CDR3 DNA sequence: TGTGCTAGTGGTTCGGACAGTAACTATGGCTACACCTTC.

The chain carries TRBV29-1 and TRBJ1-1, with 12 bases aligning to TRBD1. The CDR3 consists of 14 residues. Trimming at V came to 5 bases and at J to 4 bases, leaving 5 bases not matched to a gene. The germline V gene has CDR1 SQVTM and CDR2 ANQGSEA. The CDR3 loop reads CSVSGTGGRTEAFF. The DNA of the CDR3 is TGCAGCGTTTCCGGGACAGGGGGCCGCACTGAAGCTTTCTTT.

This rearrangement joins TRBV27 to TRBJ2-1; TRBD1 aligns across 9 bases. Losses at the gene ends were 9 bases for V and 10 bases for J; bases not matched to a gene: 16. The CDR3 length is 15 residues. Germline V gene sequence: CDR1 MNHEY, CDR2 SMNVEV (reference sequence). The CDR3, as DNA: TGTGCCAGTCTTCAATCTGGACAGGGGCAAGGGGAGCAGTTCTTC. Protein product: CASLQSGQGQGEQFF.

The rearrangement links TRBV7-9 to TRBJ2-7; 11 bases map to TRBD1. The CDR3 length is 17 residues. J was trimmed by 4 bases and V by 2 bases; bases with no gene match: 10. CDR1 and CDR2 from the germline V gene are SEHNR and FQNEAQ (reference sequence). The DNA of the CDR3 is TGTGCCAGCAGCTTACCCCGGGACAGGGGGGCGGAGTACGAGCAGTACTTC. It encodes CASSLPRDRGAEYEQYF.

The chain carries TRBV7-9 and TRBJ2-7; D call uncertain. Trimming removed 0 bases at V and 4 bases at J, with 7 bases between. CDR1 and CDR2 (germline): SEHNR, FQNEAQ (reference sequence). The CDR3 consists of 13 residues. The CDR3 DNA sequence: TGTGCCAGCAGCTTAGCGGGTTCTTACGAGCAGTACTTC. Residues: CASSLAGSYEQYF.

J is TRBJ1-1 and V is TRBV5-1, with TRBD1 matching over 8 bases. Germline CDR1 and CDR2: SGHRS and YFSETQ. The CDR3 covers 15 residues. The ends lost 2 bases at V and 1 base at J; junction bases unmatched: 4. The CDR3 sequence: CASSLPGTGNTEAFF. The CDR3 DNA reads TGCGCCAGCAGCTTACCCGGGACAGGGAACACTGAAGCTTTCTTT.

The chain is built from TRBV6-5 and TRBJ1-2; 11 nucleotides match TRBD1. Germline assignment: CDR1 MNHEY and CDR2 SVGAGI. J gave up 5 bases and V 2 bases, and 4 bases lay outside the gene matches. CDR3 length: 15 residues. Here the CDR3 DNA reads TGTGCCAGCAGTTACCCCGGACAGGGGGCATATGGCTACACCTTC. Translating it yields CASSYPGQGAYGYTF.

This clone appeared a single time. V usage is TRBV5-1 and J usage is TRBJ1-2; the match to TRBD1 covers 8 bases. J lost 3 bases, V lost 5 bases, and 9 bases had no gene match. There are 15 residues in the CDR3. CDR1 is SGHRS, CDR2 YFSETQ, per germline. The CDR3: CASRSTDRGHYGYTF. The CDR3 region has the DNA TGCGCCAGCAGATCCACTGACAGGGGTCACTATGGCTACACCTTC.

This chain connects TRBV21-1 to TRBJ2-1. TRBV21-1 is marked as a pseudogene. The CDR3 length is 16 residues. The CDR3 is CASSKHWGSGLNEQFF. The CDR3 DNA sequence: TGTGCCAGCAGCAAACATTGGGGGAGTGGGCTCAATGAGCAGTTCTTC.

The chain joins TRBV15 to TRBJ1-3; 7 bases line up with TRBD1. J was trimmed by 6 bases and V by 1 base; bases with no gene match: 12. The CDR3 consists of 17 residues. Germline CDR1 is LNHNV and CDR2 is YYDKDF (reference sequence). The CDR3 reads CATSRGGQDGYQNTIYF. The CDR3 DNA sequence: TGTGCCACCAGCAGAGGAGGACAGGATGGCTATCAAAACACCATATATTTT.

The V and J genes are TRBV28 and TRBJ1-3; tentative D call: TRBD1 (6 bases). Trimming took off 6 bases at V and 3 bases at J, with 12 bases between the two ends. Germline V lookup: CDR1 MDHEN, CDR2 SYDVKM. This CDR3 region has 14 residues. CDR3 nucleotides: TGTGCCAGCAGCGTATACAGGGATGGAAACACCATATATTTT. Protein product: CASSVYRDGNTIYF. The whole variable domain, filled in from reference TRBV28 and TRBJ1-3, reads DVKVTQSSRYLVKRTGEKVFLECVQDMDHENMFWYRQDPGLGLRLIYFSYDVKMKEKGDIPEGYSVSREKKERFSLILESASTNQTSMYLCASSVYRDGNTIYFGEGSWLTVV.

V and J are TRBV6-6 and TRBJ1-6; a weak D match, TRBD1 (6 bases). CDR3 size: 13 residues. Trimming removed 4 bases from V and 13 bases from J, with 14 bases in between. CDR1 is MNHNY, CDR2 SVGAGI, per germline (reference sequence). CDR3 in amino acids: CASSLGGIPPLHF. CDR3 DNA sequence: TGTGCCAGCAGTTTAGGGGGGATTCCGCCCCTCCACTTT.

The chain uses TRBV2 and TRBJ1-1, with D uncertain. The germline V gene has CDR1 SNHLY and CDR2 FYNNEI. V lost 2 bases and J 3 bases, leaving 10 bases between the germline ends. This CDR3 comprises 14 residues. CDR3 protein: CASSEWSEHTEAFF. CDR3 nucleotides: TGTGCCAGCAGTGAATGGTCAGAGCACACTGAAGCTTTCTTT.

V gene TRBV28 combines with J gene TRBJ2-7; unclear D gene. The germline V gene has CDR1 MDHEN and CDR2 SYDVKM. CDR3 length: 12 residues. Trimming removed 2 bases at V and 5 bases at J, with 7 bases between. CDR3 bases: TGTGCCAGCAGTTTAGTATCTGACGAGCAGTACTTC. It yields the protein CASSLVSDEQYF.

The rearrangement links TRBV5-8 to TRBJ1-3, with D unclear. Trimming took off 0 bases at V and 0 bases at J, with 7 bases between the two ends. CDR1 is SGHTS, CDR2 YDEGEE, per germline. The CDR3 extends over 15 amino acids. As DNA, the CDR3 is TGTGCCAGCAGCTTGGGTCTGGCCTCTGGAAACACCATATATTTT. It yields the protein CASSLGLASGNTIYF.

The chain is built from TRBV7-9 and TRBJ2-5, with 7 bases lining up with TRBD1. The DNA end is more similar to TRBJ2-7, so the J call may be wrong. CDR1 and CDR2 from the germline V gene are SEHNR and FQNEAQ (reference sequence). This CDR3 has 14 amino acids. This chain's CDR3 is CASSWGTESYEQYF. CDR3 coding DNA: TGTGCCAGCTCCTGGGGGACAGAATCCTACGAGCAGTACTTC.

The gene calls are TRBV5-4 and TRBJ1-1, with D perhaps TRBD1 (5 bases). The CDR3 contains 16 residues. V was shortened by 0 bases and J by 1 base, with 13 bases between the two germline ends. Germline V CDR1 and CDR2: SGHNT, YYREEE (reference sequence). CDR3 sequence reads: CASSLARGLRNTEAFF. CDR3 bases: TGTGCCAGCAGCTTGGCTAGGGGATTACGGAACACTGAAGCTTTCTTT.

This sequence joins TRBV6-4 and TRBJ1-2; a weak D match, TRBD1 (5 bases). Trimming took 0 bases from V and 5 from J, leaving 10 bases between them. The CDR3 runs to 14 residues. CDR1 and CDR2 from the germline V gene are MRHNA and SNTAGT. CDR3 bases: TGTGCCAGCAGTGACTCTACCTGGGGGTATGGCTACACCTTC. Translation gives CASSDSTWGYGYTF.

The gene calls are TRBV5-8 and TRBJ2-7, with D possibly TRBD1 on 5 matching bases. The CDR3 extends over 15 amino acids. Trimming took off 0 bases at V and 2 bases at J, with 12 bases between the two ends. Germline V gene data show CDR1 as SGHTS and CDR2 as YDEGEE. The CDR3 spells CASSLGAGKAYEQYF. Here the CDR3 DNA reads TGTGCCAGCAGCTTGGGAGCAGGGAAGGCCTACGAGCAGTACTTC. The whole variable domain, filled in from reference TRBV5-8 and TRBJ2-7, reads EAGVTQSPTHLIKTRGQQATLRCSPISGHTSVYWYQQALGLGLQFLLWYDEGEERNRGNFPPRFSGRQFPNYSSELNVNALELEDSALYLCASSLGAGKAYEQYFGPGTRLTVT.

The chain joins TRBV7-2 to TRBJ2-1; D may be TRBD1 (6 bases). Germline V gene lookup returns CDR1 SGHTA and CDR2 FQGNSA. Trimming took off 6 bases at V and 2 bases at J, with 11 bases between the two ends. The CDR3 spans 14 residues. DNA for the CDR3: TGTGCCAGCAGTTCACAGGGTACCTACAATGAGCAGTTCTTC. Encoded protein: CASSSQGTYNEQFF.

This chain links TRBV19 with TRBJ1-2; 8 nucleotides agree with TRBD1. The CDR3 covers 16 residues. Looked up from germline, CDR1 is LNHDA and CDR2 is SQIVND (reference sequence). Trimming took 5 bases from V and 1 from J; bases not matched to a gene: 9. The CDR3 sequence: CASSDSGQGFNYGYTF. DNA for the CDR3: TGTGCCAGTAGTGACTCCGGACAGGGTTTTAACTATGGCTACACCTTC.